Sequencing of this T cell receptor gamma chain was carried out in a study of gamma delta lymphoproliferative disorders and STAT genes. Overall study context: Delta-chain libraries followed the EuroClonality-NGS standard operating procedure.

The receptor sequences were amplified from genomic DNA of peripheral blood mononuclear cells. General study points: Gamma repertoires grouped patients separately from controls; delta repertoires showed no separation. Low-frequency NGS calls may be less specific; leukemic clone sharing needs confirmation.

TCRdb re-called clones from the multiplex PCR reads using CATT. Of 700 or so gamma-chain clones in the sample, around 9.6% were seen once. Germline V gives CDR1 GITISATS, CDR2 ISYDGTV (reference sequence). The CDR3 is 16 residues long. The trim removed 1 base at V and 5 bases at J, leaving 2 bases unmatched. By share, this clone ranks as medium-sized (0.01 to 0.1%). The antigen remains undetermined. Other DNA sequences within the sample encode an identical CDR3. The rearrangement joins TRGV9 to TRGJP. TCRdb supplies no J gene; here it was assigned by aligning the nucleotide sequence to germline. Sequencing used blood. This TCR was sampled from a human donor in good health. CDR3 region: CALWEVEELGKKIKVF. CDR3 nucleotides: TGTGCCTTGTGGGAGGTCGAAGAGTTGGGCAAAAAAATCAAGGTATTT.